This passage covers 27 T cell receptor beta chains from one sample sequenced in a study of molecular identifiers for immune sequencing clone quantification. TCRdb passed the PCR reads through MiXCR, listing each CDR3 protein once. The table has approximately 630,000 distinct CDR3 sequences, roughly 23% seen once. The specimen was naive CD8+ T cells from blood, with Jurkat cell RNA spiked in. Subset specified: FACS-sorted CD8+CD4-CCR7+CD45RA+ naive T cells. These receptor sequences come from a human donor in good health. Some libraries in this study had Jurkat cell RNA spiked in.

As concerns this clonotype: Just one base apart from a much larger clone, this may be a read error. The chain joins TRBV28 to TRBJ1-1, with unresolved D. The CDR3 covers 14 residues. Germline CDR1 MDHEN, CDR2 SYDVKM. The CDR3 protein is CASSLERVNAEAFF. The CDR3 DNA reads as TGTGCCAGCAGTCTAGAGCGGGTGAACGCTGAAGCTTTCTTT.

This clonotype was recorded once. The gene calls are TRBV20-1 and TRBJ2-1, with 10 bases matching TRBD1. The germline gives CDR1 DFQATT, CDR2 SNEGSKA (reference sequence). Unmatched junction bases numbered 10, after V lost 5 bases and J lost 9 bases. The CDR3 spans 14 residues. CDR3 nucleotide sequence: TGCAGTGCTCCCCCGGACAGGGGGTTCGGTGAGCAGTTCTTC. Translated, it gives CSAPPDRGFGEQFF.

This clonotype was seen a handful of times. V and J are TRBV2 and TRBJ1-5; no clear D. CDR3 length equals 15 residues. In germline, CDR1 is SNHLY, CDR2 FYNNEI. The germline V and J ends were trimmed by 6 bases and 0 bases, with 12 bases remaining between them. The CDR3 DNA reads TGTGCCAGCAGGAGGACGGGATATAGCAATCAGCCCCAGCATTTT. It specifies CASRRTGYSNQPQHF.

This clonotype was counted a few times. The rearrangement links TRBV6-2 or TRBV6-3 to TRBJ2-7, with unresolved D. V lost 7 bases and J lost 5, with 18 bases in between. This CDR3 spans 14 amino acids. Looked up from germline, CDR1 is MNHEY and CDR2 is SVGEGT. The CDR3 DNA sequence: TGTGCCAGCACCAACCGGTATGTAATCCACGAGCAGTACTTC. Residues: CASTNRYVIHEQYF.

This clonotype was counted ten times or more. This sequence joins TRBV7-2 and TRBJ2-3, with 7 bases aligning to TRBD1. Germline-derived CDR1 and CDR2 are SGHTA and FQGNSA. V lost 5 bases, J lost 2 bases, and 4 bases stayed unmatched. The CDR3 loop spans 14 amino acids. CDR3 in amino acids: CASSPGQVTDTQYF. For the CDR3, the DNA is TGTGCCAGCAGCCCCGGACAGGTCACAGATACGCAGTATTTT.

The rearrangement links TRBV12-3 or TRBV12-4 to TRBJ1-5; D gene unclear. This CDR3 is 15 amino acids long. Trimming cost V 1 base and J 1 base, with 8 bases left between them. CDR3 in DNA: TGTGCCAGCAGTTTAGAACCGCCGAGCAATCAGCCCCAGCATTTT. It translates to CASSLEPPSNQPQHF.

CDR3 DNA sequence: TGTGCCAGTACCCCCCGGACAGGGGTCCCCTACGAGCAGTACTTC. Its translation: CASTPRTGVPYEQYF. The gene calls are TRBV28 and TRBJ2-7; 9 bases align to TRBD1. CDR3 length: 15 amino acids. J lost 2 bases, V lost 9 bases, and 11 bases had no gene match. Per germline, CDR1 MDHEN and CDR2 SYDVKM.

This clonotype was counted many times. The chain's CDR3 is CASRTPHEDTQYF. CDR3 DNA: TGTGCCAGCAGAACTCCCCATGAAGATACGCAGTATTTT. V usage is TRBV6-5 and J usage is TRBJ2-3; no firm D call. Germline V CDR1 and CDR2: MNHEY, SVGAGI. The CDR3 is 13 residues long. Trimming stripped 6 bases from V and 5 bases from J, with 12 bases between.

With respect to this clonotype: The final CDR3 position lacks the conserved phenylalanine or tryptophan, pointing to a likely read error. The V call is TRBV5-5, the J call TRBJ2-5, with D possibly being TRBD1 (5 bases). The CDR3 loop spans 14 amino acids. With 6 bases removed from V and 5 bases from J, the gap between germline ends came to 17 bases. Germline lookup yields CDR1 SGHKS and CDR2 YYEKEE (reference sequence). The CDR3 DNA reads TGTGCCAGCATCCCCAGCAGGGAATGGGAGACCCAGTACTCC. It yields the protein CASIPSREWETQYS.

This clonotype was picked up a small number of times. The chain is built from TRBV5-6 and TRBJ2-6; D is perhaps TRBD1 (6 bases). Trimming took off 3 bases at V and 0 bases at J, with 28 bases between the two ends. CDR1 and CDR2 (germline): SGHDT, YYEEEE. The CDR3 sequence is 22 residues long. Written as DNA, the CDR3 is TGTGCCAGCAGCTCCAAAGTGGACAGAGGCTTAGTGTCCCTCTCTGGGGCCAACGTCCTGACTTTC. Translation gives CASSSKVDRGLVSLSGANVLTF. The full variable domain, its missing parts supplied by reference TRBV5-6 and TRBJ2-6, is DAGVTQSPTHLIKTRGQQVTLRCSPKSGHDTVSWYQQALGQGPQFIFQYYEEEERQRGNFPDRFSGHQFPNYSSELNVNALLLGDSALYLCASSSKVDRGLVSLSGANVLTFGAGSRLTVL.

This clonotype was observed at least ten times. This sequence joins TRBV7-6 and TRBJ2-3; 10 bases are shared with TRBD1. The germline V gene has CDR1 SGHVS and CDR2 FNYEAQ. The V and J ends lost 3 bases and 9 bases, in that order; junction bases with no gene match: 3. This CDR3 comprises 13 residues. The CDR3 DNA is TGTGCCAGCAGCTTTTTGGACAGGGGGACGCAGTATTTT. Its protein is CASSFLDRGTQYF.

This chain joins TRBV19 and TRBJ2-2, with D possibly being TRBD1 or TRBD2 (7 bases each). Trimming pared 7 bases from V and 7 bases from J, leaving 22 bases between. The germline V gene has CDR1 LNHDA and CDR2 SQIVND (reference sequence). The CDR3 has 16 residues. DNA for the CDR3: TGTGCCAGTACCATGGGCTCCAGGGGGGGACTCGGGGAGCTGTTTTTT. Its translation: CASTMGSRGGLGELFF.

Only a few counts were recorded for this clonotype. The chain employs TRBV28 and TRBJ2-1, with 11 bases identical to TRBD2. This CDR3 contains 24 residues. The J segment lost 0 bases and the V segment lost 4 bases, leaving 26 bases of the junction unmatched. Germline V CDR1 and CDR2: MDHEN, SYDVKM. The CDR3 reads CASSSLGTGRGQTSGSFSYNEQFF. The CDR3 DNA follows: TGTGCCAGCAGTTCCCTCGGGACAGGGCGAGGTCAAACTAGCGGGAGTTTCTCCTACAATGAGCAGTTCTTC. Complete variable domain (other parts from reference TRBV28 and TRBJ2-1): DVKVTQSSRYLVKRTGEKVFLECVQDMDHENMFWYRQDPGLGLRLIYFSYDVKMKEKGDIPEGYSVSREKKERFSLILESASTNQTSMYLCASSSLGTGRGQTSGSFSYNEQFFGPGTRLTVL.

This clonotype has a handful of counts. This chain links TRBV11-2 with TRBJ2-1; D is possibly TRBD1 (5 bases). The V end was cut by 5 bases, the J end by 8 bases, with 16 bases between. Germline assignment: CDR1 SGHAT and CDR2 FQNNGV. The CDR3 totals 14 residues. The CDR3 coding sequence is TGTGCCAGCAGCCCGTTGCTCCGACAGCATGAGCAGTTCTTC. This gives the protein CASSPLLRQHEQFF.

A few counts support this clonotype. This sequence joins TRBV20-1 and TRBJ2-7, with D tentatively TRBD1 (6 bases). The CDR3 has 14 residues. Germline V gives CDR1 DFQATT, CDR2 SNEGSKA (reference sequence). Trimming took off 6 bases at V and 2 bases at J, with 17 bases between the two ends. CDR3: CSATRTDTTYEQYF. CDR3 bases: TGCAGTGCCACAAGGACAGACACAACCTACGAGCAGTACTTC.

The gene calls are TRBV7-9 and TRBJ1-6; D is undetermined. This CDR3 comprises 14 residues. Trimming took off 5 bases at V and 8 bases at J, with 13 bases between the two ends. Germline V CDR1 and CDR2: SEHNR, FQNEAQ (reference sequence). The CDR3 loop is CASSPDPTDSPLHF. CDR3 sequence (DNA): TGTGCCAGCAGCCCGGATCCTACCGATTCACCCCTCCACTTT.

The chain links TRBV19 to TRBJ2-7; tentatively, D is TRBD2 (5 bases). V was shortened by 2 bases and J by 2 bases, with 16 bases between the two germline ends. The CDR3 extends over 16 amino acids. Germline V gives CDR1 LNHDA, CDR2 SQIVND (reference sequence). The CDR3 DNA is TGTGCCAGTAGTATAAATGGAGTGTACGGGGCCTACGAGCAGTACTTC. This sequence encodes CASSINGVYGAYEQYF.

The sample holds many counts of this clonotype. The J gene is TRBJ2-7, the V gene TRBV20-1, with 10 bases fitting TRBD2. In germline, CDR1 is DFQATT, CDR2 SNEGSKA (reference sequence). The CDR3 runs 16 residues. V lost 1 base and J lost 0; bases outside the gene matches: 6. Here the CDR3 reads CSARARLAGASYEQYF. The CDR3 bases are TGCAGTGCTAGAGCAAGGCTAGCGGGGGCCTCCTACGAGCAGTACTTC.

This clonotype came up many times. The CDR3 sequence: CASSYGEETQYF. CDR3 DNA: TGTGCCAGCAGTTACGGAGAGGAGACCCAGTACTTC. The J gene is TRBJ2-5, the V gene TRBV6-5, with D unclear. Deletions cut 2 bases from V and 5 bases from J, with 6 bases between. The V gene's germline CDR1 is MNHEY and CDR2 SVGAGI. The CDR3 sequence is 12 residues long.

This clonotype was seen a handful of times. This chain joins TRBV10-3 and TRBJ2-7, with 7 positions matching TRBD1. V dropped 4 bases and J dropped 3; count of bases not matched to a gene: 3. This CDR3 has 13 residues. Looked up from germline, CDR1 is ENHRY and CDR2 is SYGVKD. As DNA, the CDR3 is TGTGCCATCAGTGTTGACAGGGACTACGAGCAGTACTTC. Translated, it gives CAISVDRDYEQYF.

CDR3 sequence reads: CASSLVHRSGTDTQYF. For the CDR3, the DNA is TGTGCCAGCAGTCTAGTCCACAGGTCCGGCACAGATACGCAGTATTTT. V gene TRBV12-3 or TRBV12-4 combines with J gene TRBJ2-3, with D possibly TRBD1 on 5 matching bases. The CDR3 contains 16 residues. Between the trimmed V and J ends, which lost 5 bases and 1 base, there was a span of 16 bases.

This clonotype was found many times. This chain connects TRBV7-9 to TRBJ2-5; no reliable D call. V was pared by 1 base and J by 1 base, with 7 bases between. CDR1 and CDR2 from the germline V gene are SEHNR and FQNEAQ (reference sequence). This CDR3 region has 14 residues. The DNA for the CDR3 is TGTGCCAGCAGCTTAGTCGCAACCCAAGAGACCCAGTACTTC. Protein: CASSLVATQETQYF. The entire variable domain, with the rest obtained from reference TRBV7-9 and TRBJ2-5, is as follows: DTGVSQNPRHKITKRGQNVTFRCDPISEHNRLYWYRQTLGQGPEFLTYFQNEAQLEKSRLLSDRFSAERPKGSFSTLEIQRTEQGDSAMYLCASSLVATQETQYFGPGTRLLVL.

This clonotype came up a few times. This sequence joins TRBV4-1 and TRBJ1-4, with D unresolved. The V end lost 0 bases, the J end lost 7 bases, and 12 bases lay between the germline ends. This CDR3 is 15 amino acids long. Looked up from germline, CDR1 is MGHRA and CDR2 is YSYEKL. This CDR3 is CASSQESALGEKLFF. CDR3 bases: TGCGCCAGCAGCCAAGAGTCGGCCCTCGGTGAAAAACTGTTTTTT.

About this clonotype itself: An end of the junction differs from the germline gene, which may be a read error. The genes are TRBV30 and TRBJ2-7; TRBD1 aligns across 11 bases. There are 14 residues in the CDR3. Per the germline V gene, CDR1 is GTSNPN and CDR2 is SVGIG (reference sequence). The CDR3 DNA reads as TGTGCCTGGAGTCCGGGACAGGGGGACTACGAGCAGCACTTC. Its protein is CAWSPGQGDYEQHF.

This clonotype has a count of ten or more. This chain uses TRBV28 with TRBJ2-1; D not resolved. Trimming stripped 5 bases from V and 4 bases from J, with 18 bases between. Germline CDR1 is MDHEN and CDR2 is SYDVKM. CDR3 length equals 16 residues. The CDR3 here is CASSPHPGSVYNEQFF. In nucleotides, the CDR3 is TGTGCCAGCAGTCCCCATCCGGGTTCTGTTTACAATGAGCAGTTCTTC.

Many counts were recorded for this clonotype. CDR3 in amino acids: CASSLWTGGEQYF. The CDR3 region has the DNA TGTGCCAGCAGCTTGTGGACAGGGGGCGAGCAGTACTTC. The V call is TRBV5-4, the J call TRBJ2-7; 10 positions match TRBD1. In germline, CDR1 is SGHNT, CDR2 YYREEE (reference sequence). This CDR3 has 13 amino acids. After removal of 1 base from V and 6 bases from J, the junction contained 1 base not matched to a gene.

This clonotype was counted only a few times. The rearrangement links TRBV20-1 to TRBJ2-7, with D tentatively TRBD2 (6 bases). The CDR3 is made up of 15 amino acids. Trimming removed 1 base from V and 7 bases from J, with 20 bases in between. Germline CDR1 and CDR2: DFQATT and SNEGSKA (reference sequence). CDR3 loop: CSARATGTSEGEQYF. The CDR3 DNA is TGCAGTGCTAGAGCCACCGGGACTTCAGAGGGGGAGCAGTACTTC.